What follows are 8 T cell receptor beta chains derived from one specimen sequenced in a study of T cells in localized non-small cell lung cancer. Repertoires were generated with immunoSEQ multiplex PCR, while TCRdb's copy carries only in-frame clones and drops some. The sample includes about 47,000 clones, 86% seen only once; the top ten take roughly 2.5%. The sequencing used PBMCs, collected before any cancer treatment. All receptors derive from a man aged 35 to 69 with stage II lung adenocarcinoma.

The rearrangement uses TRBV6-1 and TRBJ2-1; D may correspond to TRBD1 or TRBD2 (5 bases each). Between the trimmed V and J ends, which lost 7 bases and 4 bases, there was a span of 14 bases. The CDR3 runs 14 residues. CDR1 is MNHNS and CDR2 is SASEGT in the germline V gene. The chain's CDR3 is CASNRGADYNEQFF. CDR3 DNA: TGTGCCAGCAACCGAGGGGCGGATTACAATGAGCAGTTCTTC.

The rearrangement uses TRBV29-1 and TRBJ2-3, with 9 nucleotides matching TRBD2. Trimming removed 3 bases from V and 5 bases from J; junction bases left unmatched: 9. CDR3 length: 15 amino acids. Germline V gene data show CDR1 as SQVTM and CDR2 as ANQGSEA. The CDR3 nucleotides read TGCAGCGTTGAGGCGGGGGGGTATCAAGGAGATACGCAGTATTTT. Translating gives CSVEAGGYQGDTQYF.

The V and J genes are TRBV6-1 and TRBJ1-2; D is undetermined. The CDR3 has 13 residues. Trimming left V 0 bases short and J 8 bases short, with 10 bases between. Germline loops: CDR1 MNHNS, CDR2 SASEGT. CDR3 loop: CASSEAPTVGYTF. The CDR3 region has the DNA TGTGCCAGCAGTGAAGCCCCAACGGTAGGCTACACCTTC.

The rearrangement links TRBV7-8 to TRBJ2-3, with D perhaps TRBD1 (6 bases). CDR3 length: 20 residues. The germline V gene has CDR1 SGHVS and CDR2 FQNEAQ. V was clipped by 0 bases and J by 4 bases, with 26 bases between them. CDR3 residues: CASSLAGATLTRRQADTQYF. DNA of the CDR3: TGTGCCAGCAGCTTAGCGGGGGCCACCCTCACCCGCCGTCAGGCAGATACGCAGTATTTT.

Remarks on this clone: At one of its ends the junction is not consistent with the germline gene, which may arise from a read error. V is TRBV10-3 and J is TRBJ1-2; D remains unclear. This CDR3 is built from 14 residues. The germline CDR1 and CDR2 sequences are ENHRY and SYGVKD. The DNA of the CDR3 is TGTGCCAGCAGTTACAGAGAGGGAGACTATGGCTACACCTTC. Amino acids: CASSYREGDYGYTF.

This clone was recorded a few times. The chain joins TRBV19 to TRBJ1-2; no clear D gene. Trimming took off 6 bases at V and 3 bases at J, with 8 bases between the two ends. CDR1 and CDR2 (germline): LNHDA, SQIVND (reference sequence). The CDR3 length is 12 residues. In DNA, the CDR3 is TGTGCCAGTAGCCTGGATTACTATGGCTACACCTTC. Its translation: CASSLDYYGYTF.

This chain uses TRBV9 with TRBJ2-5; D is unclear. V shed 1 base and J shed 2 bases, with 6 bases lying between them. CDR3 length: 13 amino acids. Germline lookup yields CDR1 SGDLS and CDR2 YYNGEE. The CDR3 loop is CASSVRLQETQYF. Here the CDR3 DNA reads TGTGCCAGCAGCGTACGGTTACAAGAGACCCAGTACTTC. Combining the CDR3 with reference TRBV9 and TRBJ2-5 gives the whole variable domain DSGVTQTPKHLITATGQRVTLRCSPRSGDLSVYWYQQSLDQGLQFLIQYYNGEERAKGNILERFSAQQFPDLHSELNLSSLELGDSALYFCASSVRLQETQYFGPGTRLLVL.

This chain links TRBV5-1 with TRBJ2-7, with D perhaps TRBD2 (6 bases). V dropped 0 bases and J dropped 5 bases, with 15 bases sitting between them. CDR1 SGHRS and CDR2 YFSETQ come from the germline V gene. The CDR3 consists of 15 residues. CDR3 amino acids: CASSLAVGGVNEQYF. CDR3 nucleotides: TGCGCCAGCAGCTTGGCCGTGGGGGGTGTGAACGAGCAGTACTTC. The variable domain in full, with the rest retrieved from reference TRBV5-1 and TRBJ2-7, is KAGVTQTPRYLIKTRGQQVTLSCSPISGHRSVSWYQQTPGQGLQFLFEYFSETQRNKGNFPGRFSGRQFSNSRSEMNVSTLELGDSALYLCASSLAVGGVNEQYFGPGTRLTVT.